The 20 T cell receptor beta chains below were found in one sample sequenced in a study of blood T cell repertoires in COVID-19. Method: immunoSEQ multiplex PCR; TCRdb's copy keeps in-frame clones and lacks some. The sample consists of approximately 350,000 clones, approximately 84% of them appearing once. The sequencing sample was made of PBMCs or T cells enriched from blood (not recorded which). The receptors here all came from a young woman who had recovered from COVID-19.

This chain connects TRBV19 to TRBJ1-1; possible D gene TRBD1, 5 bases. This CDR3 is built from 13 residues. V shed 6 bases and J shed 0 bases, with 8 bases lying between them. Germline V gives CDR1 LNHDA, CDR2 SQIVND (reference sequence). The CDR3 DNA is TGTGCCAGTAGCGGACATCTGAACACTGAAGCTTTCTTT. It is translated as CASSGHLNTEAFF.

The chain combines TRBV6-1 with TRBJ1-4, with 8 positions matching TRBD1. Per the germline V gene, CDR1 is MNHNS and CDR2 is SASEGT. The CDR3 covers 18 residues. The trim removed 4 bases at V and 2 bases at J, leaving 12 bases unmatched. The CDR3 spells CASSALAGGRATNEKLFF. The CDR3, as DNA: TGTGCCAGCAGTGCCTTAGCAGGGGGCAGGGCTACTAATGAAAAACTGTTTTTT.

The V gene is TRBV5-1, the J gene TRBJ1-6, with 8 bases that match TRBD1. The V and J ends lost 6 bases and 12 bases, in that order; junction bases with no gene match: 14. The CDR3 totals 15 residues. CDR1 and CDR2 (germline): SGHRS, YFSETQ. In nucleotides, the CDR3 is TGCGCCAGCAAGATAACGGGACAGGATTTAGGACCCCTCCACTTT. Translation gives CASKITGQDLGPLHF.

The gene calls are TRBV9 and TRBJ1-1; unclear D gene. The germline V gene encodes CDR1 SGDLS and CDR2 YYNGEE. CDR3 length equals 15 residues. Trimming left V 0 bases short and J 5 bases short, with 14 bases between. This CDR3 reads CASSVGRGGSTEAFF. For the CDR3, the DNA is TGTGCCAGCAGCGTAGGACGTGGTGGGAGTACTGAAGCTTTCTTT.

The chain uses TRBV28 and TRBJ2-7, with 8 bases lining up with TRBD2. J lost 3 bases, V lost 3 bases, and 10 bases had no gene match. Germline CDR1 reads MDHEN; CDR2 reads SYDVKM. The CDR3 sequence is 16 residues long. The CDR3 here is CASSFSRGGGRYEQYF. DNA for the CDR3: TGTGCCAGCAGTTTCTCCCGTGGCGGGGGGCGCTACGAGCAGTACTTC.

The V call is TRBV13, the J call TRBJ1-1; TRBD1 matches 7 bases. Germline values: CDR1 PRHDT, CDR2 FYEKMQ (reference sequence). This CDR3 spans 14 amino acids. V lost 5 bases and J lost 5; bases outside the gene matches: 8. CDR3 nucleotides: TGTGCCAGCAGCCGACCGAGGGGGCGAACTGAAGCTTTCTTT. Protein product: CASSRPRGRTEAFF.

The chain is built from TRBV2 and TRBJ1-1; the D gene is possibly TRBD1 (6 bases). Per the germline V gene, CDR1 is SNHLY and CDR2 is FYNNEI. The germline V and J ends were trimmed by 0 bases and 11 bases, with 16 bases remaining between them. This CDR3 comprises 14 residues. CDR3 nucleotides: TGTGCCAGCAGTGAAGCATGGGACATTAAAGGGGCTTTCTTT. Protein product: CASSEAWDIKGAFF.

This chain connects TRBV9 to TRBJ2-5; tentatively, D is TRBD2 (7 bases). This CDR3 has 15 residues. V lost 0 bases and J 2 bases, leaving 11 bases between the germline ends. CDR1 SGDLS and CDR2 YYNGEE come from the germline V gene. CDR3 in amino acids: CASSVGGGQQETQYF. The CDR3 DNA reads TGTGCCAGCAGCGTAGGCGGGGGCCAACAAGAGACCCAGTACTTC.

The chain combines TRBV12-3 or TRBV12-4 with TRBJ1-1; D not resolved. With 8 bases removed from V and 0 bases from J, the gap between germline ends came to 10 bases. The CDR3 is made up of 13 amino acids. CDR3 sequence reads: CASRGEMNTEAFF. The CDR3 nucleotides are TGTGCCAGCCGAGGAGAAATGAACACTGAAGCTTTCTTT.

The chain's CDR3 is CSASDTGVAYEQYF. The CDR3 region has the DNA TGCAGTGCTAGTGACACAGGGGTCGCCTACGAGCAGTACTTC. The chain employs TRBV20-1 and TRBJ2-7; 7 bases agree with TRBD1. This CDR3 is built from 14 residues. In germline, CDR1 is DFQATT, CDR2 SNEGSKA (reference sequence). Losses at the gene ends were 3 bases for V and 2 bases for J; bases not matched to a gene: 7.

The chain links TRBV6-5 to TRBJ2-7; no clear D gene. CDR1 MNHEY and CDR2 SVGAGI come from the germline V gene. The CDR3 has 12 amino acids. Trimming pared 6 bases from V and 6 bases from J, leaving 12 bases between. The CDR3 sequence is CASSLGSPEQYF. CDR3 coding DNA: TGTGCCAGCAGCCTAGGAAGTCCCGAGCAGTACTTC.

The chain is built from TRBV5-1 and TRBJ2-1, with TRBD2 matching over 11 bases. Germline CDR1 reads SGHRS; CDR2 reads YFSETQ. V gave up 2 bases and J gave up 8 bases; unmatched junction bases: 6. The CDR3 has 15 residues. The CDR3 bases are TGCGCCAGCAGCTTTAGCGGGGGGGCCATATATGAGCAGTTCTTC. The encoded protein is CASSFSGGAIYEQFF.

CDR3 amino acids: CASSYPGQTVFF. The DNA for the CDR3 is TGTGCCAGCAGCTACCCAGGACAGACCGTGTTCTTT. V usage is TRBV7-9 and J usage is TRBJ1-1, with D possibly being TRBD1 (6 bases). Germline values: CDR1 SEHNR, CDR2 FQNEAQ (reference sequence). V lost 4 bases to trimming and J lost 14 bases, with 17 bases between them. This CDR3 has 12 residues.

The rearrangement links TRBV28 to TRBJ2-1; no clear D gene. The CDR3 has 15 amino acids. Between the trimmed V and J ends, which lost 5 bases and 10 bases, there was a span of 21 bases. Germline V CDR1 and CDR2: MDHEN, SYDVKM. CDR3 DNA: TGTGCCAGCAGTCAACCCCCCTTGCTCAGCGTGGAGCAGTTCTTC. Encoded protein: CASSQPPLLSVEQFF.

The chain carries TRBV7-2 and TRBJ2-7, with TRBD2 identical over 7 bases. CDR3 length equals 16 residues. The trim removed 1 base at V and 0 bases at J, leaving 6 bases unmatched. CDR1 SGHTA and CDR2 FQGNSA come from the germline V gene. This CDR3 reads CASSLGPAGSSYEQYF. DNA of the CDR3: TGTGCCAGCAGCTTAGGGCCAGCGGGGAGCTCCTACGAGCAGTACTTC.

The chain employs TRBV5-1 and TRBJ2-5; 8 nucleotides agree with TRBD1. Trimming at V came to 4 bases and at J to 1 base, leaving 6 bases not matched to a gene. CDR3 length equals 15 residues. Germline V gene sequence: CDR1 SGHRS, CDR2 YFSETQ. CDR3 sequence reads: CASSLWTGPQETQYF. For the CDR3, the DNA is TGCGCCAGCAGCCTGTGGACAGGGCCCCAAGAGACCCAGTACTTC. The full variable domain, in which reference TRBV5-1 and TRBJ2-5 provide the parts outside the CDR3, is KAGVTQTPRYLIKTRGQQVTLSCSPISGHRSVSWYQQTPGQGLQFLFEYFSETQRNKGNFPGRFSGRQFSNSRSEMNVSTLELGDSALYLCASSLWTGPQETQYFGPGTRLLVL.

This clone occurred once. CDR3 DNA: TGTGCCAGCAGTTTCAATGCGAATTCACCCCTCCACTTT. Protein product: CASSFNANSPLHF. The chain employs TRBV27 and TRBJ1-6; D ambiguous. Trimming left V 3 bases short and J 7 bases short, with 7 bases between. CDR1 and CDR2 (germline): MNHEY, SMNVEV (reference sequence). This CDR3 contains 13 residues.

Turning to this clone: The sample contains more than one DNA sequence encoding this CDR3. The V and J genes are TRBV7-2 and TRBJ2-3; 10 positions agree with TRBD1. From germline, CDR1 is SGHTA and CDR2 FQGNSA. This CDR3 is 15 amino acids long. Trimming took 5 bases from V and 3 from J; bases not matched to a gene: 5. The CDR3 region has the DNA TGTGCCAGCAGCGCTCCGGGACAGGGGACAGATACGCAGTATTTT. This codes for CASSAPGQGTDTQYF. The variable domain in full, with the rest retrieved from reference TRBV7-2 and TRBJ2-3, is GAGVSQSPSNKVTEKGKDVELRCDPISGHTALYWYRQSLGQGLEFLIYFQGNSAPDKSGLPSDRFSAERTGGSVSTLTIQRTQQEDSAVYLCASSAPGQGTDTQYFGPGTRLTVL.

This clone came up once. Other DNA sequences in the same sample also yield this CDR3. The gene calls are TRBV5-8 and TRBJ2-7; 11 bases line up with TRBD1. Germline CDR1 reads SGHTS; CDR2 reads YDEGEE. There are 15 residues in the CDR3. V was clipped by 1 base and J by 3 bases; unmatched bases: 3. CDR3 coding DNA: TGTGCCAGCAGCTTGACCGGGACAGGGGGCTACGAGCAGTACTTC. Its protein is CASSLTGTGGYEQYF.

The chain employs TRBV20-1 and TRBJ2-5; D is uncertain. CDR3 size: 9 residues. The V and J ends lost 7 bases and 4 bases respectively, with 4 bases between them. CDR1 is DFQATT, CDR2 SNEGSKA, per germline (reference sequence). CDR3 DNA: TGCAGTGGGCCAGAGACCCAGTACTTC. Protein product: CSGPETQYF.